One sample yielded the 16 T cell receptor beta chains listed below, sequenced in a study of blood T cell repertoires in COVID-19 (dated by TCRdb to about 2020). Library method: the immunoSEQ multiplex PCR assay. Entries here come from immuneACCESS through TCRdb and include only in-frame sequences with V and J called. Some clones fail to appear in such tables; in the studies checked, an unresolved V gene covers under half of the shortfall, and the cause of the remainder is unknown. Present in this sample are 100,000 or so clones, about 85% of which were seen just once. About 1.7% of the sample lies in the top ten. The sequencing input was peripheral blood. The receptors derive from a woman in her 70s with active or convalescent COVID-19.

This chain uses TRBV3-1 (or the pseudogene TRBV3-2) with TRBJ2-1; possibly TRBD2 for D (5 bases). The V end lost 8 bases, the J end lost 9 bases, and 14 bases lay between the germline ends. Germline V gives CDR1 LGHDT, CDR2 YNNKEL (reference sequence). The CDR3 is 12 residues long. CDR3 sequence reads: CASGPFRGEQFF. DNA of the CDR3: TGTGCCAGCGGACCTTTTCGGGGTGAGCAGTTCTTC.

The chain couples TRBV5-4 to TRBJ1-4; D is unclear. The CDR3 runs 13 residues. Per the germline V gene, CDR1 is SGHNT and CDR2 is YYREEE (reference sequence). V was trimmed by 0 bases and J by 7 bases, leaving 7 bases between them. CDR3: CASSLGGSEKLFF. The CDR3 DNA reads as TGTGCCAGCAGCTTGGGAGGGAGTGAAAAACTGTTTTTT.

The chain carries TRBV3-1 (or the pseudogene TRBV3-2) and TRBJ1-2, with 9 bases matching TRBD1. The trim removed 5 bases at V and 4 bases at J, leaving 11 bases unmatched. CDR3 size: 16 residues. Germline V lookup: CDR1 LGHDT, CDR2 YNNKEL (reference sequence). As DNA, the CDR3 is TGTGCCAGCAGCAAAACCGCACAGGGACAGGGCTATGGCTACACCTTC. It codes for CASSKTAQGQGYGYTF.

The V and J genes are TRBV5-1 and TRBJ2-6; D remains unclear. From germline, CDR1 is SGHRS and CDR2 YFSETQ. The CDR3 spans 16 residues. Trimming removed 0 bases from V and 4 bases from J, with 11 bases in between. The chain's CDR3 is CASSLGGSTGANVLTF. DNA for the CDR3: TGCGCCAGCAGCTTGGGCGGCAGTACCGGGGCCAACGTCCTGACTTTC.

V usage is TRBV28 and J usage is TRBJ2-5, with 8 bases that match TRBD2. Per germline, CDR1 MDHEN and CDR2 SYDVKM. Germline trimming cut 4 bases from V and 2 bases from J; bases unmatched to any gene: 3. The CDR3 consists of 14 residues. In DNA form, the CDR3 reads TGTGCCAGCAGTTCCGGGGGGGATCAAGAGACCCAGTACTTC. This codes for CASSSGGDQETQYF.

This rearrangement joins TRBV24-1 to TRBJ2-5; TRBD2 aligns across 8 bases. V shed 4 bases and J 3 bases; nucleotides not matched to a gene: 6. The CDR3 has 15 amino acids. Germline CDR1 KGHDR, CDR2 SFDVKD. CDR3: CATSEARGGEETQYF. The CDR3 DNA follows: TGTGCCACCAGTGAGGCCCGGGGGGGGGAAGAGACCCAGTACTTC.

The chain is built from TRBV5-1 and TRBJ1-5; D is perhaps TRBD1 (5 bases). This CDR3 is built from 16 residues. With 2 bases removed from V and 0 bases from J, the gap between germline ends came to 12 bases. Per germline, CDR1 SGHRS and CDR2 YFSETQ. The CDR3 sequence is CASSLAGRDSNQPQHF. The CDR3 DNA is TGCGCCAGCAGCTTAGCAGGGAGGGATAGCAATCAGCCCCAGCATTTT.

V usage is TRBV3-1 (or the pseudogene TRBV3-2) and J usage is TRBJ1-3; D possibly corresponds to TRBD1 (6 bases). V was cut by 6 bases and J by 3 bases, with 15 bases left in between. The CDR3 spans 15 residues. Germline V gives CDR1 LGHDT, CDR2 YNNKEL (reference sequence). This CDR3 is CASSSQGYCGNTIYF. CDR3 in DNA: TGTGCCAGCAGTTCACAGGGATACTGTGGAAACACCATATATTTT.

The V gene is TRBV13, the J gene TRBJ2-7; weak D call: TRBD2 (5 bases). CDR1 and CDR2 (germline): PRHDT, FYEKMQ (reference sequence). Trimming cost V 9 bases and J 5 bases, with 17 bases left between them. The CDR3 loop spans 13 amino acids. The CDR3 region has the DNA TGTGCCAGGCTGCCGAGGAGGTCCAACGAGCAGTACTTC. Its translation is CARLPRRSNEQYF.

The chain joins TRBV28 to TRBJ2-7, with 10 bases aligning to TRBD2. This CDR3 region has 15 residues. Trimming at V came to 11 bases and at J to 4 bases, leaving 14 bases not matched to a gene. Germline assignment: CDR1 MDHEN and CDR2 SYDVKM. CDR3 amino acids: CASWAASGGRYEQYF. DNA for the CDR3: TGTGCCTCCTGGGCGGCTAGCGGGGGTAGGTACGAGCAGTACTTC.

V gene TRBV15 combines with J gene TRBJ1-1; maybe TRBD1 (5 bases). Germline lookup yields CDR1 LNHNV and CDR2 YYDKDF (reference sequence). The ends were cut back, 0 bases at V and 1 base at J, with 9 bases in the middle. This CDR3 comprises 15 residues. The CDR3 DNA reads TGTGCCACCAGCAGAGATAACAGGAGGAACACTGAAGCTTTCTTT. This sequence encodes CATSRDNRRNTEAFF.

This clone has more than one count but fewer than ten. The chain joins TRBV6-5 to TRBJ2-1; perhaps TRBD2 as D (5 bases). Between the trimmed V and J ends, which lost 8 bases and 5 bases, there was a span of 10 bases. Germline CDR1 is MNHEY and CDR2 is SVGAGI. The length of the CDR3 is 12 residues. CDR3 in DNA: TGTGCCAGCCCGGACTCGGACAATGAGCAGTTCTTC. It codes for CASPDSDNEQFF.

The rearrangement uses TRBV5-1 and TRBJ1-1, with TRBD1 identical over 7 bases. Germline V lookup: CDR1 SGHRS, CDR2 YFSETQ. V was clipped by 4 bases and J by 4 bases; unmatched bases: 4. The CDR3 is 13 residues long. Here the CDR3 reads CASSRAGGTEAFF. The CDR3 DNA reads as TGCGCCAGCAGCAGAGCAGGGGGCACTGAAGCTTTCTTT.

The CDR3 DNA reads TGTGCCAGCAGTTCTCCCCGATTAGCGGCTAGCACAGATACGCAGTATTTT. Translating it yields CASSSPRLAASTDTQYF. The chain uses TRBV6-2 or TRBV6-3 and TRBJ2-3, with a possible D match to TRBD2 (6 bases). CDR1 is MNHEY, CDR2 SVGEGT, per germline. V lost 4 bases to trimming and J lost 0 bases, with 17 bases between them. This CDR3 contains 17 residues.

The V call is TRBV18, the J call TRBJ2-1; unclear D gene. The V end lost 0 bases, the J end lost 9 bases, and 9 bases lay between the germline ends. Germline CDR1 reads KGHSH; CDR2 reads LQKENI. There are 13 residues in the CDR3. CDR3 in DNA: TGTGCCAGCTCACCACCGTCCTTGAGTGAGCAGTTCTTC. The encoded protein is CASSPPSLSEQFF. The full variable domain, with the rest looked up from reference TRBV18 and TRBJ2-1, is NAGVMQNPRHLVRRRGQEARLRCSPMKGHSHVYWYRQLPEEGLKFMVYLQKENIIDESGMPKERFSAEFPKEGPSILRIQQVVRGDSAAYFCASSPPSLSEQFFGPGTRLTVL.

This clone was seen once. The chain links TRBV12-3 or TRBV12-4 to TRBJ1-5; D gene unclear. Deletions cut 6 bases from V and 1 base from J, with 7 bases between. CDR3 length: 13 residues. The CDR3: CASSQLSNQPQHF. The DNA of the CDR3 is TGTGCCAGCAGCCAGTTGAGCAATCAGCCCCAGCATTTT.